The clone carrying this T cell receptor (beta chain) has more than one count but fewer than ten. Its antigen is not known. This record comes from a study of T cell responses to AZD1222 COVID-19 vaccine. Study-wide points: Only 5 or 6 people who got AZD1222 tested seropositive at baseline. No repertoire was sampled before or during the peak T cell response, only after it.

Germline CDR1 is MNHEY and CDR2 is SMNVEV (reference sequence). The CDR3 contains 15 residues. Trimming removed 8 bases from V and 1 base from J; junction bases left unmatched: 9. Sequencing was performed with immunoSEQ multiplex PCR; in TCRdb, only in-frame clones are kept and a portion is missing. The sample has about 69,000 clones, 75% to 90% seen once. This chain connects TRBV27 to TRBJ2-3; 7 bases align to TRBD2. The TCR originated in an adult who received the AZD1222 COVID-19 vaccine. The source was peripheral blood, collected 28 days after the second AZD1222 dose. The CDR3 region has the DNA TGTGCCAGCCGGACCCTGGCGGGGGGCACAGATACGCAGTATTTT. Translation gives CASRTLAGGTDTQYF.